What follows are 6 T cell receptor beta chains derived from one specimen sequenced in a study of shared clonotypes between healthy human individuals. The data were produced by immunoSEQ multiplex PCR, yet TCRdb's version contains in-frame clones alone and is incomplete. This table has approximately 2.1 million clones, more than 80% appearing once. Input material: naive CD4+ T cells from PBMCs. Specified subset: CD45RA+ positively selected. The receptor source for this set is a man between 18 and 35 years old in good health. Some clones in this sample may be carry-over from other donors' samples.

The chain recombines TRBV5-1 with TRBJ1-6, with D unresolved. The germline gives CDR1 SGHRS, CDR2 YFSETQ. Trimming removed 0 bases at V and 10 bases at J, with 11 bases between. The CDR3 is made up of 14 amino acids. In DNA form, the CDR3 reads TGCGCCAGCAGCTTGGCTGAGTCCAACTCACCCCTCCACTTT. This gives the protein CASSLAESNSPLHF.

This clone appeared a few times. This rearrangement joins TRBV23-1 to TRBJ1-3; D ambiguous. TRBV23-1 counts as an open reading frame of uncertain function. The length of the CDR3 is 18 residues. Trimming took 4 bases from V and 0 from J, leaving 19 bases between them. The CDR3 DNA reads as TGCGCCAGCAGTCCTCCCCAGGTAGGGCTCAACTCTGGAAACACCATATATTTT. Its translation is CASSPPQVGLNSGNTIYF.

This chain joins TRBV6-1 and TRBJ2-4; 8 bases match TRBD2. J lost 9 bases, V lost 7 bases, and 14 bases had no gene match. Germline V lookup: CDR1 MNHNS, CDR2 SASEGT. This CDR3 is built from 15 residues. As DNA, the CDR3 is TGTGCCAGCATCCAACTAGCGGCTACCGGGGGCATTCAGTACTTC. Encoded protein: CASIQLAATGGIQYF.

The gene calls are TRBV5-1 and TRBJ2-7; 9 nucleotides agree with TRBD2. CDR1 SGHRS and CDR2 YFSETQ come from the germline V gene. J gave up 5 bases and V 8 bases, and 8 bases lay outside the gene matches. The CDR3 sequence is 13 residues long. The CDR3 bases are TGCGCCAGTGAACTAGCGGGCGGTGACGAGCAGTACTTC. Encoded protein: CASELAGGDEQYF.

V is TRBV30 and J is TRBJ2-1; D remains ambiguous. The V gene's germline CDR1 is GTSNPN and CDR2 SVGIG (reference sequence). This CDR3 region has 11 residues. The ends were cut back, 4 bases at V and 7 bases at J, with 8 bases in the middle. The CDR3 sequence is CAWKEVNEQFF. The DNA for the CDR3 is TGTGCCTGGAAAGAGGTTAATGAGCAGTTCTTC.

The V and J genes are TRBV6-6 and TRBJ1-1; D is undetermined. V shed 4 bases and J shed 0 bases, with 12 bases lying between them. The V gene's germline CDR1 is MNHNY and CDR2 SVGAGI (reference sequence). The CDR3 has 15 residues. The CDR3 DNA follows: TGTGCCAGCAGTTTACCAGCCGCGATGAACACTGAAGCTTTCTTT. Protein product: CASSLPAAMNTEAFF.